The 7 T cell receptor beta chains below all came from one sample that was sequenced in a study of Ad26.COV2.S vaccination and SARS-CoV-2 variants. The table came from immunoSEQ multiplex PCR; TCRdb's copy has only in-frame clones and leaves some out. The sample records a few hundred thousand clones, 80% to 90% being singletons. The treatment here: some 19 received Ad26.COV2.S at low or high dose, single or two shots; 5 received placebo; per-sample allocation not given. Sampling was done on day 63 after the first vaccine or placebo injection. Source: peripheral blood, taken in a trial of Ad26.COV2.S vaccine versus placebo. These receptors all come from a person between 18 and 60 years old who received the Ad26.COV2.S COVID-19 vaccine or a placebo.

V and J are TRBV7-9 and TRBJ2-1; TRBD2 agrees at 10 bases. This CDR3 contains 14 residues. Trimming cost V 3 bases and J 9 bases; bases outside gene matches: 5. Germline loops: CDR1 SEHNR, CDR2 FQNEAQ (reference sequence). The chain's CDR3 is CASSFPSGSTEQFF. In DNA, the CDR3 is TGTGCCAGCAGCTTCCCTAGCGGGAGCACTGAGCAGTTCTTC.

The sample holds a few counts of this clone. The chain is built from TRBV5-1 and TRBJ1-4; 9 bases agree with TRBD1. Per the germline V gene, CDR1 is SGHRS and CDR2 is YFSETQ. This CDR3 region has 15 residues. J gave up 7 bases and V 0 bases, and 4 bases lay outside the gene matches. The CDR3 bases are TGCGCCAGCAGCTTGGCGGGGACAGGGACTGAAAAACTGTTTTTT. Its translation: CASSLAGTGTEKLFF. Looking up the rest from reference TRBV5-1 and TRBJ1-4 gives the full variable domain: KAGVTQTPRYLIKTRGQQVTLSCSPISGHRSVSWYQQTPGQGLQFLFEYFSETQRNKGNFPGRFSGRQFSNSRSEMNVSTLELGDSALYLCASSLAGTGTEKLFFGSGTQLSVL.

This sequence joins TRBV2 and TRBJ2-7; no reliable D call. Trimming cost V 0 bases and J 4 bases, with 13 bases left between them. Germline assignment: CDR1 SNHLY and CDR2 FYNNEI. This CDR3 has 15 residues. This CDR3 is CASSEASVRWYEQYF. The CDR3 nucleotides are TGTGCCAGCAGTGAAGCGTCAGTACGGTGGTACGAGCAGTACTTC.

The CDR3 nucleotides are TGTGCCAGCAGTTACAATCGGCGGGAGAACACTGAAGCTTTCTTT. Translating gives CASSYNRRENTEAFF. The rearrangement uses TRBV6-5 and TRBJ1-1, with D uncertain. Looked up from germline, CDR1 is MNHEY and CDR2 is SVGAGI. CDR3 length equals 15 residues. The V end was cut by 2 bases, the J end by 1 base, with 11 bases between.

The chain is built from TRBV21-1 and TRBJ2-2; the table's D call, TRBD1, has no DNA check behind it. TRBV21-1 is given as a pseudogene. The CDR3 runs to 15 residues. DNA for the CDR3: TGTGCCAGCCCAGCACTTAAAGGGGGCACCGGGGAGCTGTTTTTT. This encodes CASPALKGGTGELFF.

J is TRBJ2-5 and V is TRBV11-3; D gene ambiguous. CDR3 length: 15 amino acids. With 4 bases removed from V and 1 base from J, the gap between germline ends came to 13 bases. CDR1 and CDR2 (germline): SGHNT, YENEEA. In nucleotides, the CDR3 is TGTGCCAGCAGCTCGCCGTTCGGGCCCCAAGAGACCCAGTACTTC. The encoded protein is CASSSPFGPQETQYF.

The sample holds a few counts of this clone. The CDR3: CASSSSGTSLRKLFF. In DNA form, the CDR3 reads TGTGCCAGCAGCTCCTCCGGGACGTCGTTAAGGAAACTGTTTTTT. The chain has TRBV5-4 and TRBJ1-4; D perhaps matches TRBD1 (5 bases). This CDR3 has 15 amino acids. From germline, CDR1 is SGHNT and CDR2 YYREEE (reference sequence). V was clipped by 3 bases and J by 11 bases, with 20 bases between them. The full variable domain, with the rest looked up from reference TRBV5-4 and TRBJ1-4, is ETGVTQSPTHLIKTRGQQVTLRCSSQSGHNTVSWYQQALGQGPQFIFQYYREEENGRGNFPPRFSGLQFPNYSSELNVNALELDDSALYLCASSSSGTSLRKLFFGSGTQLSVL.